Listed below are T cell receptor beta chains from one sample, sequenced in a study of T cells expressing NK-cell markers. From its re-call of the 5' RACE reads, TCRdb lists each CDR3 protein once, without DNA. This sample's clone table lists about 460,000 distinct CDR3 sequences. Source material: blood T cells: a sorted CD56 or NKG2C T cell subset, CD4+ or CD8+ T cells, or bulk PBMC T cells (not recorded which). The receptor set was obtained from a woman aged 45 to 65 in good health. CDR3s include the opening cysteine and the closing phenylalanine or tryptophan.

V gene	J gene	CDR3 protein
TRBV3-1	TRBJ2-7	CASSQGGYEQYF
TRBV4-2	TRBJ2-4	CASSQDQREGLGPKNIQYF
TRBV5-1	TRBJ2-3	CASSYEREADTQYF
TRBV6-1	TRBJ1-2	CASSEASPLLGGYTF
TRBV4-2	TRBJ2-7	CASSQTIIGLAGQYEQYF
TRBV6-1	TRBJ1-4	CASSFSGADEKLFF
TRBV29-1	TRBJ2-2	CSVDPQNTGELFF
TRBV2	TRBJ1-2	CASSGTPVVFYGYTF
TRBV3-1	TRBJ1-1	CASSPSGSHTEAFF
TRBV7-9	TRBJ2-2	CASSQAQASGNTGELFF
TRBV25-1	TRBJ2-1	CASRGKYEQFF
TRBV29-1	TRBJ1-1	CSVVESDTEAFF
TRBV29-1	TRBJ2-3	CSVEDPDRASDTQYF
TRBV20-1	TRBJ2-5	CSARDQGGVRETQYF
TRBV5-5	TRBJ1-5	CASSFPGDSNQPQHF
TRBV5-5	TRBJ2-3	CASSSRRLAGGFSDTQYF
TRBV7-2	TRBJ2-1	CASRYSGTSVSNEQFF
TRBV6-1	TRBJ1-4	CASMRTATNEKLFF
TRBV4-1	TRBJ2-1	CASSQEVTSGRNEQFF
TRBV7-9	TRBJ2-1	CAVRRGNEQFF
TRBV15	TRBJ2-1	CATSRAWALYNEQFF
TRBV4-1	TRBJ1-2	CASSQVGRPYGYTF
TRBV5-1	TRBJ2-5	CASSLTSGYLETQYF
TRBV20-1	TRBJ2-5	CSAPPRRTSGRQQETQYF
TRBV7-9	TRBJ2-7	CASSRTDRGDEQYF
TRBV7-9	TRBJ2-3	CASSSRTGVGSDTQYF
TRBV3-1	TRBJ2-2	CASSSLSGRTGTGELFF